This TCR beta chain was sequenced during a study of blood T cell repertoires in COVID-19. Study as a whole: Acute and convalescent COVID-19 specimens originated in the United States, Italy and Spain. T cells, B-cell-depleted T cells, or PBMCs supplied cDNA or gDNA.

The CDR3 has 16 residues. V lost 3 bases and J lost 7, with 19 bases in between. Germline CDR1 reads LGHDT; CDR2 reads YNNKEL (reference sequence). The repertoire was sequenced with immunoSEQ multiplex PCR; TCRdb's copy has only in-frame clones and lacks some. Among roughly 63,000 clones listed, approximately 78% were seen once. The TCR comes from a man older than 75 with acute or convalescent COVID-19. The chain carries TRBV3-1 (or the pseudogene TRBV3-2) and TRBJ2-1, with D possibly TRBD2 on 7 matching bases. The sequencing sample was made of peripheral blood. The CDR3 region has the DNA TGTGCCAGCAGCCACCTCCCGAGGGGGGGCGTGAATGAGCAGTTCTTC. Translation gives CASSHLPRGGVNEQFF.